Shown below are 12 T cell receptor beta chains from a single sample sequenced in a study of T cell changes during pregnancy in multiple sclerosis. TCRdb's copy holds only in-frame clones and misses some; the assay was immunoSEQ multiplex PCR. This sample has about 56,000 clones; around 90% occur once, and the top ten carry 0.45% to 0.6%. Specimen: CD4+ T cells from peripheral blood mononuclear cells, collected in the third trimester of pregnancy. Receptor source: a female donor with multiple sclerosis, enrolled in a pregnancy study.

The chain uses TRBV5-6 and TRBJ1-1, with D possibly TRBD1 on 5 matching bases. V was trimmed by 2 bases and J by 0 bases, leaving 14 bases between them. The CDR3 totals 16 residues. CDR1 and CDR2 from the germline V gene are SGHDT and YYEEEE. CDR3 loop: CASSLVFNRLNTEAFF. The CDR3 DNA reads TGTGCCAGCAGCTTAGTTTTCAACAGGTTGAACACTGAAGCTTTCTTT.

CDR3 region: CASSLNLGLEGELFF. The CDR3 region has the DNA TGCGCCAGCAGCTTAAACCTAGGACTAGAAGGGGAGCTGTTTTTT. This chain links TRBV5-1 with TRBJ2-2, with 7 bases aligning to TRBD2. CDR1 SGHRS and CDR2 YFSETQ come from the germline V gene. V gave up 2 bases and J gave up 8 bases; unmatched junction bases: 9. The length of the CDR3 is 15 residues. Variable domain in full (rest from reference TRBV5-1 and TRBJ2-2): KAGVTQTPRYLIKTRGQQVTLSCSPISGHRSVSWYQQTPGQGLQFLFEYFSETQRNKGNFPGRFSGRQFSNSRSEMNVSTLELGDSALYLCASSLNLGLEGELFFGEGSRLTVL.

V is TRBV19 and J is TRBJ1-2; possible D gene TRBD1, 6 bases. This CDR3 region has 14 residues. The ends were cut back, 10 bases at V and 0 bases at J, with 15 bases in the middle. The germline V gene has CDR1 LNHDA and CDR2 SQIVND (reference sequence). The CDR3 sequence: CAKPGGDTNYGYTF. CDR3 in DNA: TGTGCCAAACCGGGGGGCGATACTAACTATGGCTACACCTTC.

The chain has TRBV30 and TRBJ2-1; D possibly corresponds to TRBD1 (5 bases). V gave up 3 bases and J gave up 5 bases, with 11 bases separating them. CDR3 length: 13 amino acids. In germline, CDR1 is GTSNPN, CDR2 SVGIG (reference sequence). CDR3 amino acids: CAWSRNRNNEQFF. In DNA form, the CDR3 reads TGTGCCTGGAGCCGAAACAGGAACAATGAGCAGTTCTTC. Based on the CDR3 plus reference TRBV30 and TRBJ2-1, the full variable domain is SQTIHQWPATLVQPVGSPLSLECTVEGTSNPNLYWYRQAAGRGLQLLFYSVGIGQISSEVPQNLSASRPQDRQFILSSKKLLLSDSGFYLCAWSRNRNNEQFFGPGTRLTVL.

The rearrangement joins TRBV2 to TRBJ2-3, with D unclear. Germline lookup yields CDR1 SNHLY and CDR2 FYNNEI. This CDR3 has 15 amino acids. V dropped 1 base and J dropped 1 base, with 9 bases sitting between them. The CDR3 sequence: CASSEVGTGTDTQYF. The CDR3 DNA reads TGTGCCAGCAGTGAAGTAGGTACAGGCACAGATACGCAGTATTTT.

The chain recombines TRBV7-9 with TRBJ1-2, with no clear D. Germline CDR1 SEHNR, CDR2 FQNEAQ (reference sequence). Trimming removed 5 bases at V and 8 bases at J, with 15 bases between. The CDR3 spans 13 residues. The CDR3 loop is CASSPPGDGGYTF. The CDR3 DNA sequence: TGTGCCAGCAGCCCCCCCGGAGACGGGGGCTACACCTTC.

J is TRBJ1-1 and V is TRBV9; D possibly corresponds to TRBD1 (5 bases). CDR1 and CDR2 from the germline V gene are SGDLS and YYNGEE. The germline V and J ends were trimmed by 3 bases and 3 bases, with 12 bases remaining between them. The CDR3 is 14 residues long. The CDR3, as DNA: TGTGCCAGCAGCGATCCCGGCAGGGACACTGAAGCTTTCTTT. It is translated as CASSDPGRDTEAFF.

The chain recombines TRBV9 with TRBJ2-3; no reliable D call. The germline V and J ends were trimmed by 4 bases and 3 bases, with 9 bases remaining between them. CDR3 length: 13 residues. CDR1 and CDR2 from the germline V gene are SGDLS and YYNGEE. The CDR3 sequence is CASSPPRTDTQYF. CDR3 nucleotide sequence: TGTGCCAGCAGCCCCCCCCGGACAGATACGCAGTATTTT.

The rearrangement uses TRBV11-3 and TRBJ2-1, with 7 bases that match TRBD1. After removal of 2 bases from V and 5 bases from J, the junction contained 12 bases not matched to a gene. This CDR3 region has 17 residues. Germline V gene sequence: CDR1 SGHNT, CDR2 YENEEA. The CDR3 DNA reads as TGTGCCAGCAGCTTAAGCTTTAGGGGGCTCTATGACAATGAGCAGTTCTTC. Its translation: CASSLSFRGLYDNEQFF.

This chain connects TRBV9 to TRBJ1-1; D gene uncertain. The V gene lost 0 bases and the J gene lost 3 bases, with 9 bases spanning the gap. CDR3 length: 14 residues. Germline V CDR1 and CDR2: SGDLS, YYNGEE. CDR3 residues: CASSVGVADTEAFF. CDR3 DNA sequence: TGTGCCAGCAGCGTAGGAGTGGCGGACACTGAAGCTTTCTTT.

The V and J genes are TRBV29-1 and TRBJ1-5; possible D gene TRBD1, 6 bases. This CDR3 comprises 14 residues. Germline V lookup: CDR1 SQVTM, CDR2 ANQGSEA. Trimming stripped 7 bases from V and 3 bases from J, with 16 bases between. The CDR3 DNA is TGCAGCGCATCGAGGGGGGGCTCCAATCAGCCCCAGCATTTT. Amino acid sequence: CSASRGGSNQPQHF.

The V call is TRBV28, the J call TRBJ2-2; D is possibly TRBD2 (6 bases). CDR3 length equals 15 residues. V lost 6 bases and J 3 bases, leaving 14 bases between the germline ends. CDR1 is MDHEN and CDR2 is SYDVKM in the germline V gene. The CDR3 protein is CASSPGGWDTGELFF. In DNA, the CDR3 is TGTGCCAGCAGCCCAGGAGGGTGGGACACCGGGGAGCTGTTTTTT.